This T cell receptor beta chain was identified during a study of blood T cell repertoires in COVID-19. This CDR3 is built from 14 residues. CDR1 and CDR2 from the germline V gene are LGHDT and YNNKEL (reference sequence). Between the trimmed V and J ends, which lost 1 base and 6 bases, there was a span of 9 bases. The method was immunoSEQ multiplex PCR; TCRdb's version includes in-frame clones alone and lacks a portion of them. The sample has 46,000 or so clones; roughly 88% are singletons. This clone was found once. Sequences were obtained from peripheral blood. The clonotype was recovered from a man aged 50 or older with acute or convalescent COVID-19. The chain couples TRBV3-1 (or the pseudogene TRBV3-2) to TRBJ2-2; D is possibly TRBD2 (7 bases). CDR3 coding DNA: TGTGCCAGCAGCCAAGGGGGGGGGCCCGGGGAGCTGTTTTTT. Its protein is CASSQGGGPGELFF.